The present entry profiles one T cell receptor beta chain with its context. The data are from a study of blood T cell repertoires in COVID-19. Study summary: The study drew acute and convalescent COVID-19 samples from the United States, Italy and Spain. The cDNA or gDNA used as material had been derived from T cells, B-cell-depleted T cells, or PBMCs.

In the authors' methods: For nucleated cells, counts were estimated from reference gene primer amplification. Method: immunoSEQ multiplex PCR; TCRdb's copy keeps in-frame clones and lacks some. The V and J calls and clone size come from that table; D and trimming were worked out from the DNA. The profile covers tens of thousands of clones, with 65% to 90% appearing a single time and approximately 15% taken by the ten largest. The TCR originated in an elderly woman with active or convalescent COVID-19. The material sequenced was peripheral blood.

The CDR3 protein is CASSQEATGGPASPYEQYF. In nucleotides, the CDR3 is TGCGCCAGCAGCCAAGAGGCGACAGGCGGCCCCGCTTCCCCCTACGAGCAGTACTTC. This chain connects TRBV4-3 to TRBJ2-7, with D tentatively TRBD1 (6 bases). CDR3 length: 19 amino acids. Germline lookup yields CDR1 LGHNA and CDR2 YSLEER. Between the trimmed V and J ends, which lost 0 bases and 2 bases, there was a span of 23 bases.